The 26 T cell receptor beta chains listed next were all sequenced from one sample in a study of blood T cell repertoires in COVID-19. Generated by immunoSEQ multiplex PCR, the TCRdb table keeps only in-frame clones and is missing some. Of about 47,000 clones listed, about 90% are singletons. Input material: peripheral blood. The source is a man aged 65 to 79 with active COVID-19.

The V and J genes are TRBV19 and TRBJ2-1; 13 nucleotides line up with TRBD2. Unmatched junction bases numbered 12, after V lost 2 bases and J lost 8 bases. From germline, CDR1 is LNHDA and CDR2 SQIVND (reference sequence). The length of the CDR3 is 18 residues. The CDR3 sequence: CASSIRHHTSGGAYEQFF. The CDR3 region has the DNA TGTGCCAGTAGTATACGACACCACACTAGCGGGGGGGCATATGAGCAGTTCTTC.

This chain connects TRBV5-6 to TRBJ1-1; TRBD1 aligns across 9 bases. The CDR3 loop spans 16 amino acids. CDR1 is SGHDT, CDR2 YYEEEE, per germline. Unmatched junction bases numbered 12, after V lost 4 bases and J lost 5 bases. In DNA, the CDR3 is TGTGCCAGCAGCCCACTGGGACAGGGAATATGGACTGAAGCTTTCTTT. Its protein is CASSPLGQGIWTEAFF.

The CDR3 sequence: CASSLWGGADGYTF. The CDR3 DNA sequence: TGTGCCAGCAGCCTTTGGGGGGGCGCTGATGGCTACACCTTC. The chain recombines TRBV5-4 with TRBJ1-2; perhaps TRBD1 as D (6 bases). Germline-derived CDR1 and CDR2 are SGHNT and YYREEE (reference sequence). V was trimmed by 4 bases and J by 6 bases, leaving 16 bases between them. The CDR3 runs 14 residues.

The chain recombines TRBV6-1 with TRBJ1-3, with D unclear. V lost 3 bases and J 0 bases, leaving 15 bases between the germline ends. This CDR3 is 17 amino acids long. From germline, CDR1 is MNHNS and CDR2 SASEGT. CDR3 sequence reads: CASSEKWLRHSGNTIYF. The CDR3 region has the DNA TGTGCCAGCAGTGAGAAATGGCTCAGGCACTCTGGAAACACCATATATTTT.

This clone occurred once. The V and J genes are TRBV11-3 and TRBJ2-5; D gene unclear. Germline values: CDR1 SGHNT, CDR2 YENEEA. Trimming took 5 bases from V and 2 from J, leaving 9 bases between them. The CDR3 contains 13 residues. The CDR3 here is CASSRLGQETQYF. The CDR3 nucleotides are TGTGCCAGCAGCCGACTGGGTCAAGAGACCCAGTACTTC.

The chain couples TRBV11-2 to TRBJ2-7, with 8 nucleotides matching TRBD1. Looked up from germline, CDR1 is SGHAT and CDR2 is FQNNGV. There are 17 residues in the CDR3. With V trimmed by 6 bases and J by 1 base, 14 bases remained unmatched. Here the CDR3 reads CASRSLSNRDRSYEQYF. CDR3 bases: TGTGCCAGCAGGTCCCTATCGAACCGGGACAGGTCCTACGAGCAGTACTTC.

DNA for the CDR3: TGTGCCAGCTCACCCCGACGGAGGCGCTACAATGAGCAGTTCTTC. The encoded protein is CASSPRRRRYNEQFF. The genes are TRBV18 and TRBJ2-1, with D possibly TRBD2 on 5 matching bases. Germline CDR1 KGHSH, CDR2 LQKENI. The CDR3 runs to 15 residues. Trimming removed 3 bases at V and 3 bases at J, with 12 bases between.

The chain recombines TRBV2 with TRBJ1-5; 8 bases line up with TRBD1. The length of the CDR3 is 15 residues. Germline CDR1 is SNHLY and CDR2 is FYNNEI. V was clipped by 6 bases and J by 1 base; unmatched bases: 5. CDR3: CASRGWTGSNQPQHF. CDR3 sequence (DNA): TGTGCCAGCAGAGGATGGACAGGGAGCAATCAGCCCCAGCATTTT.

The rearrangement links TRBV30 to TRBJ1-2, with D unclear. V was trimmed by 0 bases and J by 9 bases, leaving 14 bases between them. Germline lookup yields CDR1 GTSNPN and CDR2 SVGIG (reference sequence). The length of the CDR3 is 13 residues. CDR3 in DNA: TGTGCCTGGAGTGTACTAGATGGGCAGCGCTACACCTTC. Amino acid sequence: CAWSVLDGQRYTF.

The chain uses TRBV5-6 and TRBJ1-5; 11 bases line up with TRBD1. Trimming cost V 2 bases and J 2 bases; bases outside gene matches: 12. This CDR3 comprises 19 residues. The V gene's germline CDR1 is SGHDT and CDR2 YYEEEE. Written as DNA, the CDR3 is TGTGCCAGCAGCTTAACCGGGACAGGGGGTCAATTGGGCAATCAGCCCCAGCATTTT. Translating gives CASSLTGTGGQLGNQPQHF. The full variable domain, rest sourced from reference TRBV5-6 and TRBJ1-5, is DAGVTQSPTHLIKTRGQQVTLRCSPKSGHDTVSWYQQALGQGPQFIFQYYEEEERQRGNFPDRFSGHQFPNYSSELNVNALLLGDSALYLCASSLTGTGGQLGNQPQHFGDGTRLSIL.

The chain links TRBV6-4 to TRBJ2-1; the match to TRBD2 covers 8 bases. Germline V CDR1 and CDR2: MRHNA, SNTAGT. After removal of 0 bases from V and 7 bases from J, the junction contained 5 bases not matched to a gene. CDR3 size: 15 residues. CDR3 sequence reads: CASSDSTSGANEQFF. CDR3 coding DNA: TGTGCCAGCAGTGACTCAACTAGCGGAGCGAATGAGCAGTTCTTC.

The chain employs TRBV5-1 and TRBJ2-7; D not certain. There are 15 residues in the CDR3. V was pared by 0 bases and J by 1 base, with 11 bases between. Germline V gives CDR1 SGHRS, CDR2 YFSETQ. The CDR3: CASSLVDARSYEQYF. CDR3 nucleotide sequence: TGCGCCAGCAGCTTGGTTGACGCCAGGTCCTACGAGCAGTACTTC. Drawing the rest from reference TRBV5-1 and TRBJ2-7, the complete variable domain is KAGVTQTPRYLIKTRGQQVTLSCSPISGHRSVSWYQQTPGQGLQFLFEYFSETQRNKGNFPGRFSGRQFSNSRSEMNVSTLELGDSALYLCASSLVDARSYEQYFGPGTRLTVT.

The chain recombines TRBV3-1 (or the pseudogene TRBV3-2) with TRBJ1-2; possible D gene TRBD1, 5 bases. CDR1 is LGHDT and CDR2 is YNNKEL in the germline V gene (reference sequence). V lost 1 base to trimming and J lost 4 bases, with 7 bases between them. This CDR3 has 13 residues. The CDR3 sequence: CASSQARAYGYTF. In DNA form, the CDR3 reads TGTGCCAGCAGCCAAGCCAGGGCCTATGGCTACACCTTC.

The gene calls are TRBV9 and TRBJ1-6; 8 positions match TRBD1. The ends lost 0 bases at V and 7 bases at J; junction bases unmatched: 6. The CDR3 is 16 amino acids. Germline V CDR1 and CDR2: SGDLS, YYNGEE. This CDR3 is CASSVAQGALNSPLHF. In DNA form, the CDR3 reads TGTGCCAGCAGCGTAGCGCAGGGGGCGTTGAATTCACCCCTCCACTTT. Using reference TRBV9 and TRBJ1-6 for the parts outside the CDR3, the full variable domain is DSGVTQTPKHLITATGQRVTLRCSPRSGDLSVYWYQQSLDQGLQFLIQYYNGEERAKGNILERFSAQQFPDLHSELNLSSLELGDSALYFCASSVAQGALNSPLHFGNGTRLTVT.

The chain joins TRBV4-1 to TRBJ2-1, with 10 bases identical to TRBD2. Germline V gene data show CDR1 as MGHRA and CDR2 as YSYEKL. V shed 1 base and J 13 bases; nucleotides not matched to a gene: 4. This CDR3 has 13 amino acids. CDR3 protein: CASSQASGGLQFF. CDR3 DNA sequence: TGCGCCAGCAGCCAAGCTAGCGGGGGATTACAGTTCTTC.

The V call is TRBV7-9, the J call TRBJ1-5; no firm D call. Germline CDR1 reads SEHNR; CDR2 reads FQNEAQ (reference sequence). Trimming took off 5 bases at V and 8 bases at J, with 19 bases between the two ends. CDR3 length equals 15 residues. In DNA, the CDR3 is TGTGCCAGCAGCCAAAGTTCAGGTGCCCTCGAGCCCCAGCATTTT. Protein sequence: CASSQSSGALEPQHF.

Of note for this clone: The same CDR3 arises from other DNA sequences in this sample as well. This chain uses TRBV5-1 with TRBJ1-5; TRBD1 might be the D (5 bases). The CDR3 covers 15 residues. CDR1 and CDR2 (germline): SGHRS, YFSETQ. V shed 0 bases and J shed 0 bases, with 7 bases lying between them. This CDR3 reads CASSLAGGSNQPQHF. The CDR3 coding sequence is TGCGCCAGCAGCTTGGCGGGGGGTAGCAATCAGCCCCAGCATTTT.

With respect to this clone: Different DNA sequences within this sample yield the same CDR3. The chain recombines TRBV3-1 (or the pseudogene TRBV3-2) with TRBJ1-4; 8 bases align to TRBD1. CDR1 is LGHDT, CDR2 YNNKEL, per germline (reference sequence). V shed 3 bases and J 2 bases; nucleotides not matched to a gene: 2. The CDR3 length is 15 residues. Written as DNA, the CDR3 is TGTGCCAGCAGCCAGCGGACAGGGACTAATGAAAAACTGTTTTTT. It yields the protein CASSQRTGTNEKLFF.

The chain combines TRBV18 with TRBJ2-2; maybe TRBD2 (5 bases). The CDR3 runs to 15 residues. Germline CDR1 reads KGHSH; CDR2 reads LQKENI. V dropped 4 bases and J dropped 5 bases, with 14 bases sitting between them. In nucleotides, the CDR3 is TGTGCCAGCTCACTCGCAACCGGGGAAACCGGGGAGCTGTTTTTT. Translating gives CASSLATGETGELFF.

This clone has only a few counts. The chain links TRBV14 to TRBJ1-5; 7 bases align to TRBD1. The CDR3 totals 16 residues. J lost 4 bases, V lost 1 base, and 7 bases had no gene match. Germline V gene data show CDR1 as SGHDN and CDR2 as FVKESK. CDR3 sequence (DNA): TGTGCCAGCAGCCAAGTGGGACAGAGCCTTAATCAGCCCCAGCATTTT. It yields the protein CASSQVGQSLNQPQHF.

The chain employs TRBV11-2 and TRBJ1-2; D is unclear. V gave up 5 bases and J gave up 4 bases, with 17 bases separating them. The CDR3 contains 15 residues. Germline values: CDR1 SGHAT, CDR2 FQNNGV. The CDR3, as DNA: TGTGCCAGCAGCGGAAGCGTCCAGACCACCTATGGCTACACCTTC. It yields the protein CASSGSVQTTYGYTF.

The CDR3 here is CASSAPDGSSYNEQFF. In DNA form, the CDR3 reads TGTGCCAGCAGCGCACCCGACGGGAGCTCCTACAATGAGCAGTTCTTC. The chain employs TRBV11-2 and TRBJ2-1, with a tentative D call TRBD2 (6 bases). The CDR3 consists of 16 residues. The germline V and J ends were trimmed by 5 bases and 0 bases, with 14 bases remaining between them. Germline V gene lookup returns CDR1 SGHAT and CDR2 FQNNGV.

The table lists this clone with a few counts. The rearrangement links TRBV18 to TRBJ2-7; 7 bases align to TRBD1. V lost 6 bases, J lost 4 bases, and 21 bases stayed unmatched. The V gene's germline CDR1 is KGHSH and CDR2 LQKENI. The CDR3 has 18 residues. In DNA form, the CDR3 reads TGTGCCAGCTCCCAGCAGCAACTCCGGGACAGCCTATATTACGAGCAGTACTTC. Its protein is CASSQQQLRDSLYYEQYF.

DNA for the CDR3: TGTGCCAGCAGTGCGTTAAGGACACTACCCAACACTGAAGCTTTCTTT. This sequence encodes CASSALRTLPNTEAFF. This chain uses TRBV27 with TRBJ1-1; possible D gene TRBD1, 5 bases. Germline V gene lookup returns CDR1 MNHEY and CDR2 SMNVEV (reference sequence). V shed 5 bases and J shed 2 bases, with 18 bases lying between them. The CDR3 loop spans 16 amino acids.

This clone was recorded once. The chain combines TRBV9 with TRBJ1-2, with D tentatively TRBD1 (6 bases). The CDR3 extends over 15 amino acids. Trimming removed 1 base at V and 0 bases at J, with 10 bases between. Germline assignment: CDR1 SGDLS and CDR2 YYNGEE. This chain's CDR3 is CASSVQDSTNYGYTF. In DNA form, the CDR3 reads TGTGCCAGCAGCGTACAGGACAGCACTAACTATGGCTACACCTTC. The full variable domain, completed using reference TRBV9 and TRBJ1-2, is DSGVTQTPKHLITATGQRVTLRCSPRSGDLSVYWYQQSLDQGLQFLIQYYNGEERAKGNILERFSAQQFPDLHSELNLSSLELGDSALYFCASSVQDSTNYGYTFGSGTRLTVV.

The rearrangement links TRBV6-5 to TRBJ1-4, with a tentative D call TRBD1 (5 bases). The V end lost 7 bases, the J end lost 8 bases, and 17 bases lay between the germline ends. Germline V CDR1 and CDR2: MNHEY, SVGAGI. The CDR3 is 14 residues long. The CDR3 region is CASTPLGLGEKLFF. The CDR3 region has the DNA TGTGCCAGCACCCCCTTGGGGCTTGGCGAAAAACTGTTTTTT.